Listed here is a single T cell receptor beta chain. Its specific antigen is unknown. No qualities accompany the bases; no much larger clone lies one base away. These data originate in a study of CD8 T cells in Susac syndrome (dated by TCRdb to the late 2010s). Context from the whole study: Whether CD8+ T cell activation and differentiation in Susac syndrome was antigen driven was tested using repertoire sequencing.

Results and caveats for the whole study, not just this receptor: The number of individuals in the TCR sequencing and HLA analysis was recognized as being relatively small.

RNA was extracted with the RNeasy kit and about 0.5 to 1 ug was reverse transcribed using random hexamers. The immunoSEQ multiplex PCR assay, which covers 54 Vbeta and 13 Jbeta segments, was used to amplify TCR beta CDR3 regions. To correct PCR amplification bias, a synthetic template baseline was used for both primer optimization and computational correction. The authors' analysis ran thus. Reads were annotated to V, D and J genes according to IMGT and were analyzed with immunoSEQ Analyzer, with only productive sequences retained. Clonality was computed as one minus Shannon entropy normalized by log2 of the number of productive unique sequences. For each patient and control, public and private clones were evaluated among the 100 most prevalent clones. Clones were defined as Susac-specific when absent from the healthy and MS cohorts, from about 1,100 published viral clones and from other ImmuneACCESS disease sequences. TCRdb redid the processing of the public reads, applying fastp at Q25 and MiXCR, and retained in-frame beta chains. Every CDR3 protein is listed once, alongside the most common genes and DNA of its rows. In this record, the V and J calls reflect TCRdb's handling and not the investigators' own analysis. The sample data list about 190,000 distinct CDR3 sequences, and roughly 94% of these were observed just once. About 0.094% of the sample rests with the top ten.

According to the germline V gene, CDR1 reads SGHTA and CDR2 reads FQGNSA. V loses 2 bases, J loses 3 bases, and the germline ends lie 7 bases apart. The CDR3, cysteine through phenylalanine, is 13 amino acids long. The read is trimmed to its CDR3 DNA, 39 bases read in frame from base 1. Peripheral blood CD8+ and CD4+ T cells from healthy donors, Susac syndrome patients and multiple sclerosis patients were profiled by high-throughput TCR beta sequencing. The healthy donors served as controls matched for age and sex. Bulk CD8+ and CD4+ T cells were purified by magnetic negative isolation, whereas CD8+ TEMRA cells were enriched by FACS. Blood was drawn into EDTA tubes, processed within 24 hours, and PBMCs were isolated by density gradient centrifugation. PBMCs intended for TCR sequencing were cryopreserved in liquid nitrogen and were subsequently thawed in a 37 degrees C water bath. The sorted or isolated CD4+, CD8+ and CD8+ TEMRA cells had a purity of 90% or higher.

The chain employs TRBV7-2 and TRBJ1-2, with an unclear D gene assignment. The origin of this receptor is a human donor in good health. The material sequenced was CD4+ T cells from PBMCs. The CDR3 protein: CASSLRSDYGYTF. The DNA sequence is TGTGCCAGCAGCTTAAGGTCGGACTATGGCTACACCTTC.